This T cell receptor (beta chain) was sequenced during a study of siplizumab effects on memory and regulatory T cells (dated by TCRdb to the late 2010s). Regarding the complete study: The study examined how the anti-CD2 antibody siplizumab affects alloreactive T-cell subsets in allogeneic mixed lymphocyte reactions built from human PBMCs. Points the paper makes about the study in general: The cumulative frequency of alloreactive sequences that could be traced back to unstimulated CD4+ memory T cells was significantly reduced by siplizumab. Among mappable alloreactive CD4+ clones, an average Treg-derived fraction of almost 70% was observed with siplizumab, compared with 25% to 30% in control reactions. For roughly 75-97% of proliferating CD4+ or CD8+ clones, no naive or memory phenotype could be assigned. Because sequences below about 10^-5 frequency were poorly captured, only a minor fraction of alloreactive clones could be mapped to unstimulated subsets. Greater diversity appeared to be present in unstimulated naive T cells than in memory T cells, and a substantial contribution to the alloresponse seemed to be made by naive cells. No functional confirmation was obtained for the suppressive function of proliferating Tregs from siplizumab cultures.

V is pared back by 0 bases and J by 5 bases, with 8 bases lying between the germline termini. CDR1 MGHRA and CDR2 YSYEKL are derived from the germline V gene. The CDR3 spans 14 residues, from the cysteine through the phenylalanine. Only the CDR3 DNA is retained, 42 bases long and in frame from the first base. On this clone: Its cognate antigen has yet to be identified. Base qualities are not at hand, and no much larger clone is one base apart.

TCRbeta CDR3 sequencing was performed on sorted unstimulated T cells and on proliferating T cells recovered from mixed lymphocyte reactions. Fresh whole blood from about ten HLA-typed healthy donors served as the source for isolating PBMCs. To map where alloreactive clones came from, CD4+ non-regulatory T cells in the unstimulated state were FACS-sorted. The library was obtained by the immunoSEQ multiplex PCR assay. The deep sequencing platform assayed around 10^5 TCR templates per sample. Genomic DNA extracted from sorted T cells was used for TCRbeta CDR3 sequencing. The original methods were these. The R programming language was used for clonal analysis of TCRbeta CDR3 data. Unstimulated samples were compared with post-reaction CFSE-low samples to define alloreactive CD4+ and CD8+ clones. Regulatory or non-regulatory origin of alloreactive CD4+ clones was assigned by matching sequences to the sorted unstimulated Treg and non-Treg repertoires. Imported from immuneACCESS, the table was reduced by TCRdb to in-frame sequences with V and J called. These copies leave out some clones; in studies compared against another copy, an unresolved V gene accounts for under half, and the cause of the remainder is not known. V and J calls and clone size come straight from that table; D and trimming were deduced from the DNA. The sample records roughly 93,000 clones, 85% to 95% of which are singletons. The ten largest clonotypes hold 1% to 1.5% of the sample.

The sequence was obtained from a human donor in good health. The sample comprised non-Treg CD4+ T cells sorted from blood. The cell subset or site label of this sample denotes: FACS-sorted unstimulated CD4+ non-regulatory T cells. The V and J segments used are TRBV4-1 and TRBJ2-1, with the D gene uncertain. The CDR3 corresponds to CASSQDYYHNEQFF. The sequence in DNA is TGCGCCAGCAGCCAAGATTACTACCACAATGAGCAGTTCTTC.